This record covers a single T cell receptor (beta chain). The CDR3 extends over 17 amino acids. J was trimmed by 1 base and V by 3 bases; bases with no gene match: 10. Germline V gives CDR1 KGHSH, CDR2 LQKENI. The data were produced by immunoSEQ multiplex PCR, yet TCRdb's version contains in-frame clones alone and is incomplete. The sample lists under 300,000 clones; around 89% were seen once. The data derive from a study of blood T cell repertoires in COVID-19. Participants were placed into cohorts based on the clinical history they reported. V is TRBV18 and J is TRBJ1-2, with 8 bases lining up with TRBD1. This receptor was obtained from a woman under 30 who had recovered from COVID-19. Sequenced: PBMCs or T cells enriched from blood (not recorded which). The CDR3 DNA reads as TGTGCCAGCTCACCGACAGGGGATGGAACATTTAACTATGGCTACACCTTC. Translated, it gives CASSPTGDGTFNYGYTF. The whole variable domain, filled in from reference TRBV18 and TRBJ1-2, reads NAGVMQNPRHLVRRRGQEARLRCSPMKGHSHVYWYRQLPEEGLKFMVYLQKENIIDESGMPKERFSAEFPKEGPSILRIQQVVRGDSAAYFCASSPTGDGTFNYGYTFGSGTRLTVV.